The 8 T cell receptor beta chains given below trace back to one sample, sequenced in a study of cytomegalovirus exposure and HLA in healthy donors. PCR employed 60 Vbeta and 13 Jbeta primers. Method: immunoSEQ multiplex PCR; TCRdb's copy keeps in-frame clones and lacks some. Found here are about 160,000 clones, 70% to 90% of them singletons; the top ten hold 1.5% to 2%. Sequenced input: PBMCs. The receptors shown here come from a woman under 30 in good health and CMV-seronegative.

The chain links TRBV27 to TRBJ1-6; TRBD1 is a possible D gene (5 bases). CDR3 size: 21 residues. Germline V gives CDR1 MNHEY, CDR2 SMNVEV (reference sequence). The germline V and J ends were trimmed by 8 bases and 1 base, with 30 bases remaining between them. In DNA, the CDR3 is TGTGCCAGCCGACAGTTTAAGGTCTACGGGGGAATGGGATCCTATAATTCACCCCTCCACTTT. It encodes CASRQFKVYGGMGSYNSPLHF.

In nucleotides, the CDR3 is TGTGCCAGCAGCCCCGGACACGCCGGGGAGCTGTTTTTT. This gives the protein CASSPGHAGELFF. The chain employs TRBV7-3 and TRBJ2-2; possible D gene TRBD1, 5 bases. Germline V lookup: CDR1 SGHTA, CDR2 FQGTGA. The V end was cut by 5 bases, the J end by 6 bases, with 10 bases between. This CDR3 region has 13 residues.

The J gene is TRBJ2-1, the V gene TRBV4-2; D not certain. The CDR3 sequence is 15 residues long. Germline CDR1 and CDR2: LGHNA and YNFKEQ. Trimming took 0 bases from V and 3 from J, leaving 9 bases between them. This CDR3 reads CASSQDSPFYNEQFF. CDR3 coding DNA: TGTGCCAGCAGCCAAGATAGTCCTTTCTACAATGAGCAGTTCTTC.

As regards this clone: This CDR3 is also generated by other DNA sequences in the sample. The V call is TRBV18, the J call TRBJ2-7, with TRBD2 matching 8 bases. The CDR3 is 15 residues long. V lost 3 bases and J lost 3; bases outside the gene matches: 7. CDR1 is KGHSH and CDR2 is LQKENI in the germline V gene. The DNA of the CDR3 is TGTGCCAGCTCACCTGGAAGCGGGAGAGTCTACGAGCAGTACTTC. It yields the protein CASSPGSGRVYEQYF.

The genes are TRBV27 and TRBJ2-5, with D maybe TRBD1 (6 bases). The CDR3 covers 15 residues. Germline CDR1 reads MNHEY; CDR2 reads SMNVEV (reference sequence). The V gene lost 6 bases and the J gene lost 2 bases, with 16 bases spanning the gap. CDR3: CASSKPGQRQETQYF. As DNA, the CDR3 is TGTGCCAGCAGCAAACCTGGACAGAGGCAAGAGACCCAGTACTTC.

This chain links TRBV5-6 with TRBJ1-6; TRBD1 matches 9 bases. Trimming cost V 7 bases and J 0 bases; bases outside gene matches: 5. From germline, CDR1 is SGHDT and CDR2 YYEEEE. The length of the CDR3 is 16 residues. The DNA of the CDR3 is TGTGCCAGCGGACAGGGGATGGGCTCCTATAATTCACCCCTCCACTTT. Protein product: CASGQGMGSYNSPLHF.

In its sample, this clone was seen once. This rearrangement joins TRBV4-1 to TRBJ2-3; TRBD2 agrees at 10 bases. Germline CDR1 is MGHRA and CDR2 is YSYEKL. The CDR3 is 17 residues long. The ends lost 1 base at V and 4 bases at J; junction bases unmatched: 8. The CDR3 loop is CASSQGPASGRADTQYF. The CDR3 DNA reads as TGCGCCAGCAGCCAAGGGCCGGCTAGCGGGAGAGCAGATACGCAGTATTTT.

This chain uses TRBV15 with TRBJ2-5, with 7 bases that match TRBD2. J lost 5 bases, V lost 3 bases, and 3 bases had no gene match. The CDR3 is 13 residues long. Germline loops: CDR1 LNHNV, CDR2 YYDKDF (reference sequence). The CDR3: CATSRRLAETQYF. The CDR3 DNA sequence: TGTGCCACCAGCAGGCGACTAGCCGAGACCCAGTACTTC.